This T cell receptor (beta chain) was captured in a study of T cells after yellow fever vaccination. The study's findings and limits: A small share of clonotypes appeared in both CD4 and CD8 compartments. Though weaker, the secondary response peaked faster, on day 5 versus 15.

Looked up from germline, CDR1 is MNHEY and CDR2 is SVGAGI. V lost 5 bases and J 4 bases, leaving 14 bases between the germline ends. The CDR3 runs 15 residues. Production of TCR cDNA was by 5'RACE template switching, which also added a universal primer site and UMIs. In TCRdb, the 5' RACE reads were re-called with MiXCR into one record per CDR3 protein. The sample yields 500,000 to 650,000 distinct CDR3 sequences, around a sixth seen once. This clonotype turned up a few times. Its specificity is unknown. The sample was PBMCs, taken 4 to 5 days after the first yellow fever vaccination. The TCR originated in a man younger than 30 who received the YFV17D yellow fever vaccine. The V gene is TRBV6-5, the J gene TRBJ2-2, with D possibly called TRBD1 or TRBD2 (5 bases each). CDR3 DNA sequence: TGTGCCAGCAGTCACGGGGCAGGGCCCACCGGGGAGCTGTTTTTT. This encodes CASSHGAGPTGELFF.